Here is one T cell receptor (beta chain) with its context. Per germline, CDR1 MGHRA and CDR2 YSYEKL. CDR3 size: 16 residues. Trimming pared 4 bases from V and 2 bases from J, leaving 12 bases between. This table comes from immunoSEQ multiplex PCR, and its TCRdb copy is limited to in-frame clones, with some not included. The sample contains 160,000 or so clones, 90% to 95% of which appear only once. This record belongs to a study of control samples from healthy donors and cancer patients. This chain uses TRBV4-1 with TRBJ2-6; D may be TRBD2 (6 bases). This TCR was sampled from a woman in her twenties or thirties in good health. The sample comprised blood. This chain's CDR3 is CASSRGGVPGANVLTF. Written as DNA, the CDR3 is TGCGCCAGCAGCCGAGGAGGGGTTCCTGGGGCCAACGTCCTGACTTTC.